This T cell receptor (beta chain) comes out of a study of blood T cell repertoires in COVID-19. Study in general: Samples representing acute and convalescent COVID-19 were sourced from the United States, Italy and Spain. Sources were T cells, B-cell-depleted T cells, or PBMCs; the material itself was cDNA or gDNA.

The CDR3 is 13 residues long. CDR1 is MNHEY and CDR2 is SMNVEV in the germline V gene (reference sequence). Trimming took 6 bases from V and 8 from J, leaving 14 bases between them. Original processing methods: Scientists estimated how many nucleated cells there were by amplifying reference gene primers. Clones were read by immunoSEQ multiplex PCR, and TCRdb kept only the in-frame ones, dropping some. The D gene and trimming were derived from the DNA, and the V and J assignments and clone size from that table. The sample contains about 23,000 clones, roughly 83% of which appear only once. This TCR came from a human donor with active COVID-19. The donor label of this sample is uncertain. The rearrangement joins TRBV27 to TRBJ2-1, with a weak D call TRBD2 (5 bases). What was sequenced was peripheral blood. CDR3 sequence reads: CASSRPLGDEQFF. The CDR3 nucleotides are TGTGCCAGCAGCCGACCACTAGGCGATGAGCAGTTCTTC.